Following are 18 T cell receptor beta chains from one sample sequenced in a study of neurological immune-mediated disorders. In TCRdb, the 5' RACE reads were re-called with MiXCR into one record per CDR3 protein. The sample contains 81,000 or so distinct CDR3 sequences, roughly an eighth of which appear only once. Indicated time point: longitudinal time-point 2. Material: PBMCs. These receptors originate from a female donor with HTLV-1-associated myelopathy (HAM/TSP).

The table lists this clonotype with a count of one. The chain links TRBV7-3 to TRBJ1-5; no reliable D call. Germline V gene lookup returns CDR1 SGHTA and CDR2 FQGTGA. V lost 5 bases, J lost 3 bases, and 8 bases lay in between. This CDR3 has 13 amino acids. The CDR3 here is CASSRQPNQPQHF. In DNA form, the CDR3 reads TGTGCCAGCAGCCGACAACCCAATCAGCCCCAGCATTTT. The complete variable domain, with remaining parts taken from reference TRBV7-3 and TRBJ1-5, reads GAGVSQTPSNKVTEKGKYVELRCDPISGHTALYWYRQSLGQGPEFLIYFQGTGAADDSGLPNDRFFAVRPEGSVSTLKIQRTERGDSAVYLCASSRQPNQPQHFGDGTRLSIL.

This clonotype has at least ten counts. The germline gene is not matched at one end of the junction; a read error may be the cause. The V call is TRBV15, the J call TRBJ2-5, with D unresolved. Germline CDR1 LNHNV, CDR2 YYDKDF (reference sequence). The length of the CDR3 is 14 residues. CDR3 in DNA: TGTGCTACCAGCAGAGATGGAACCCTAGAGACCCAGTACTTC. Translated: CATSRDGTLETQYF.

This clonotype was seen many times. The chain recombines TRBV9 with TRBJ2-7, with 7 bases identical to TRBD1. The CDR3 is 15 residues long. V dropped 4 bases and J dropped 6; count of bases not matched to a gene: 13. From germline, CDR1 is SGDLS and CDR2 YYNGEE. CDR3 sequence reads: CASSPLLDRVGEQYF. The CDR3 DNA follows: TGTGCCAGCAGCCCCCTCCTCGACAGGGTCGGCGAGCAGTACTTC.

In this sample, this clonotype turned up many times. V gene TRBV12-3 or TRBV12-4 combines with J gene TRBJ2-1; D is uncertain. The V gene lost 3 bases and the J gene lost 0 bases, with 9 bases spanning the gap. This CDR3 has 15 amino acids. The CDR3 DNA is TGTGCCAGCAGTTTCGGCGCCCGCTCCTACAATGAGCAGTTCTTC. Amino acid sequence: CASSFGARSYNEQFF.

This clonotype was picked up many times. Here the CDR3 DNA reads TGTGCCAGCAGCCAAGATAGCGGGGGCCTTAGCTCCTACAATGAGCAGTTCTTC. This translates into CASSQDSGGLSSYNEQFF. The chain carries TRBV3-1 and TRBJ2-1, with TRBD2 matching 9 bases. The CDR3 is 18 residues long. The V gene end was trimmed by 0 bases and the J gene end by 0 bases; junction bases not matched to a gene: 6. Germline loops: CDR1 LGHDT, CDR2 YNNKEL (reference sequence).

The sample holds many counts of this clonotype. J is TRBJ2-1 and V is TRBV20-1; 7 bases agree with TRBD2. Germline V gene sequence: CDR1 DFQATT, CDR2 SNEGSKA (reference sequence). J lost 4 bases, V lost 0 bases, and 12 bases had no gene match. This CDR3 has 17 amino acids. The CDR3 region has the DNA TGCAGTGCTAGAGATGCCGGGAGTACTAGCGTTTACAATGAGCAGTTCTTC. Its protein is CSARDAGSTSVYNEQFF.

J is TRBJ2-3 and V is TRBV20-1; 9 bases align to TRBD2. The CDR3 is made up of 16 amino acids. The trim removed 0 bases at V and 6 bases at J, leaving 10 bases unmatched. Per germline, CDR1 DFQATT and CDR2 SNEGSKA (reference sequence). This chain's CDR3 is CSARDRRLAGRDTQYF. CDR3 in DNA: TGCAGTGCTAGAGATCGGAGGCTAGCGGGGAGGGATACGCAGTATTTT.

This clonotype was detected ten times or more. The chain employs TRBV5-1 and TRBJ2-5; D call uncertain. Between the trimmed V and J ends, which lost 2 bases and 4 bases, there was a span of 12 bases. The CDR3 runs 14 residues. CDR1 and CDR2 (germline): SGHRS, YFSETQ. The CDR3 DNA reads TGCGCCAGCAGCTTTTGGGTTTCAGGAGAGACCCAGTACTTC. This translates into CASSFWVSGETQYF.

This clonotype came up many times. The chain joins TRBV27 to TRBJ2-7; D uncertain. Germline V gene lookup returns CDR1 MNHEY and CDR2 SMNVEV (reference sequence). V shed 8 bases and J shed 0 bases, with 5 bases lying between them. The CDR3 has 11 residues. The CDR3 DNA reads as TGTGCCAGCGGAACCTCCTACGAGCAGTACTTC. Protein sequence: CASGTSYEQYF.

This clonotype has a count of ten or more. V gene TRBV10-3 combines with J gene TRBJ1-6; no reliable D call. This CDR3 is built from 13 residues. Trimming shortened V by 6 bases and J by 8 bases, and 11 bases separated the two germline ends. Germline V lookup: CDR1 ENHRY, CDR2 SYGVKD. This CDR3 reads CAIREGGDSPLHF. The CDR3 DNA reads TGTGCCATCAGGGAGGGAGGTGATTCACCCCTCCACTTT.

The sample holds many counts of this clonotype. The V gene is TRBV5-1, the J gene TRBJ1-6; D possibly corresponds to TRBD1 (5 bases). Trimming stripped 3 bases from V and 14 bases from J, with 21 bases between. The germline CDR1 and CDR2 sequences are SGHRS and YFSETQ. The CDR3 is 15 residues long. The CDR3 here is CASSSTSGSDLTLHF. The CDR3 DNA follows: TGCGCCAGCAGCTCGACTTCAGGGTCGGATCTTACCCTCCACTTT.

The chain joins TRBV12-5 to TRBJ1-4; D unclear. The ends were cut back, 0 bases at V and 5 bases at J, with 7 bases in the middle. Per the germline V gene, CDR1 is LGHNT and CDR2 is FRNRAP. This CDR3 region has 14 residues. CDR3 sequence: CASGLVPGNEKLFF. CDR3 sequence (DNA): TGTGCTAGTGGTTTGGTACCTGGGAATGAAAAACTGTTTTTT.

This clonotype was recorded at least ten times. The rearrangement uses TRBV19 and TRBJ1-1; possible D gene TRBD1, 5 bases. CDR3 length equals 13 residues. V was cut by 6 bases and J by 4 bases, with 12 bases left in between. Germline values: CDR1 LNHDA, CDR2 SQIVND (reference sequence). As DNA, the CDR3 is TGTGCCAGTAGGTGGGGGATAGGCACTGAAGCTTTCTTT. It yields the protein CASRWGIGTEAFF.

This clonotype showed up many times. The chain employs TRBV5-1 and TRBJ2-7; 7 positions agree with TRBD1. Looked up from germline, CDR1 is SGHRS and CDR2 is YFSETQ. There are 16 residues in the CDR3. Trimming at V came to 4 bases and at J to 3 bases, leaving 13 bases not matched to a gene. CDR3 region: CASSQKDRARLYEQYF. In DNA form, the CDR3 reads TGCGCCAGCAGCCAGAAAGACAGGGCCCGCCTCTACGAGCAGTACTTC.

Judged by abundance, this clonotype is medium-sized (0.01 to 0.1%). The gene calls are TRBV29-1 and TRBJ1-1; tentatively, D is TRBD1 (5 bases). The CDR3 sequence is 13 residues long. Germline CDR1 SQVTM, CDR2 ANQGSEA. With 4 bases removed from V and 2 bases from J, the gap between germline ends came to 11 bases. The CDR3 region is CSVGRQGNTEAFF. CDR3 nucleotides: TGCAGCGTTGGGCGGCAGGGTAACACTGAAGCTTTCTTT.

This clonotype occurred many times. In DNA, the CDR3 is TGCGCCAGCACCCAGGGACAGGGAGACTCACCCCTCCACTTT. As protein: CASTQGQGDSPLHF. The chain links TRBV5-1 to TRBJ1-6; 9 nucleotides match TRBD1. V lost 6 bases and J lost 10; bases outside the gene matches: 8. Germline CDR1 and CDR2: SGHRS and YFSETQ. This CDR3 has 14 residues.

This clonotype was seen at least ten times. This chain's CDR3 is CASSWTPNTEAFF. For the CDR3, the DNA is TGTGCCAGCAGTTGGACACCGAACACTGAAGCTTTCTTT. The J gene is TRBJ1-1, the V gene TRBV11-1; D is possibly TRBD1 (5 bases). The CDR3 is made up of 13 amino acids. Germline lookup yields CDR1 SGHAT and CDR2 FQDESV (reference sequence). The germline V and J ends were trimmed by 6 bases and 1 base, with 9 bases remaining between them.

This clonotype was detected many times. The CDR3: CASSQGPSSNEQFF. CDR3 DNA sequence: TGTGCCAGCAGCCAAGGTCCTAGTTCTAATGAGCAGTTCTTC. The chain uses TRBV14 and TRBJ2-1, with D uncertain. The V and J ends lost 1 base and 7 bases respectively, with 11 bases between them. Germline assignment: CDR1 SGHDN and CDR2 FVKESK. This CDR3 comprises 14 residues.